The sequence of this T cell receptor (beta chain) was determined in a study of Graves' ophthalmopathy and Graves' hyperthyroidism. Germline-derived CDR1 and CDR2 are SQVTM and ANQGSEA. Trimming removed 7 bases at V and 2 bases at J, with 11 bases between. This CDR3 is 12 amino acids long. Amplified material comprised TCR beta CDR3 regions derived from RNA transcripts. An opening RT-PCR round employed HTBI primers and preceded a second-round multiplex PCR. TCRdb ran MiXCR on the multiplex PCR reads and lists one entry per CDR3 protein. This sample has some 350,000 distinct CDR3 sequences; approximately 18% occur once, and the top ten carry approximately 2.4%. This clonotype was detected ten times or more. The study recruited hyperthyroidism patients aged 18 to 65 who were newly diagnosed, under 2 months' duration. PBMCs were isolated by Ficoll-Paque density gradient centrifugation, using roughly 10 ml of fresh peripheral blood as the starting material.

The J gene is TRBJ2-5, the V gene TRBV29-1; D gene ambiguous. This receptor was obtained from an adult woman with stable Graves' hyperthyroidism. Sequenced input: peripheral blood. The CDR3 loop is CSGSTKQETQYF. CDR3 DNA: TGCAGCGGTTCTACCAAGCAAGAGACCCAGTACTTC.